The T cell receptor beta chain under discussion was sequenced for a study of control samples from healthy donors and cancer patients (dated by TCRdb to 2019 to 2021). Library preparation used the immunoSEQ multiplex PCR assay. TCRdb re-hosts the immuneACCESS table, in-frame sequences only. Its copies lack some clones; in the studies checked, an unresolved V gene accounts for under half of them, and the cause for the rest is not known. Within this sample are tens of thousands of clones, with 89% of them counted one time only. Approximately 7% of the sample is taken by the ten largest. Germline trimming amounts to 6 bases on V and 0 bases on J, with 13 as the count of junction bases outside the gene matches. Reading from cysteine to phenylalanine, the CDR3 counts 19 amino acids. Only CDR3 DNA remains: 57 bases, in frame from the first base. CDR1 and CDR2 are read off the germline V gene as SNHLY and FYNNEI.

On this clone itself: Which antigen it targets is not known. Base quality data are lacking; no much larger clone is found one base away.

This TCR derives from a man between 45 and 60 years old in good health. The sample was blood. The chain uses TRBV2 and TRBJ2-4, with TRBD2 matching 11 junction bases. CDR3 sequence: CASRPPTSGVTLAKNIQYF. The sequenced DNA: TGTGCCAGCAGGCCCCCGACTAGCGGGGTAACGTTAGCCAAAAACATTCAGTACTTC.